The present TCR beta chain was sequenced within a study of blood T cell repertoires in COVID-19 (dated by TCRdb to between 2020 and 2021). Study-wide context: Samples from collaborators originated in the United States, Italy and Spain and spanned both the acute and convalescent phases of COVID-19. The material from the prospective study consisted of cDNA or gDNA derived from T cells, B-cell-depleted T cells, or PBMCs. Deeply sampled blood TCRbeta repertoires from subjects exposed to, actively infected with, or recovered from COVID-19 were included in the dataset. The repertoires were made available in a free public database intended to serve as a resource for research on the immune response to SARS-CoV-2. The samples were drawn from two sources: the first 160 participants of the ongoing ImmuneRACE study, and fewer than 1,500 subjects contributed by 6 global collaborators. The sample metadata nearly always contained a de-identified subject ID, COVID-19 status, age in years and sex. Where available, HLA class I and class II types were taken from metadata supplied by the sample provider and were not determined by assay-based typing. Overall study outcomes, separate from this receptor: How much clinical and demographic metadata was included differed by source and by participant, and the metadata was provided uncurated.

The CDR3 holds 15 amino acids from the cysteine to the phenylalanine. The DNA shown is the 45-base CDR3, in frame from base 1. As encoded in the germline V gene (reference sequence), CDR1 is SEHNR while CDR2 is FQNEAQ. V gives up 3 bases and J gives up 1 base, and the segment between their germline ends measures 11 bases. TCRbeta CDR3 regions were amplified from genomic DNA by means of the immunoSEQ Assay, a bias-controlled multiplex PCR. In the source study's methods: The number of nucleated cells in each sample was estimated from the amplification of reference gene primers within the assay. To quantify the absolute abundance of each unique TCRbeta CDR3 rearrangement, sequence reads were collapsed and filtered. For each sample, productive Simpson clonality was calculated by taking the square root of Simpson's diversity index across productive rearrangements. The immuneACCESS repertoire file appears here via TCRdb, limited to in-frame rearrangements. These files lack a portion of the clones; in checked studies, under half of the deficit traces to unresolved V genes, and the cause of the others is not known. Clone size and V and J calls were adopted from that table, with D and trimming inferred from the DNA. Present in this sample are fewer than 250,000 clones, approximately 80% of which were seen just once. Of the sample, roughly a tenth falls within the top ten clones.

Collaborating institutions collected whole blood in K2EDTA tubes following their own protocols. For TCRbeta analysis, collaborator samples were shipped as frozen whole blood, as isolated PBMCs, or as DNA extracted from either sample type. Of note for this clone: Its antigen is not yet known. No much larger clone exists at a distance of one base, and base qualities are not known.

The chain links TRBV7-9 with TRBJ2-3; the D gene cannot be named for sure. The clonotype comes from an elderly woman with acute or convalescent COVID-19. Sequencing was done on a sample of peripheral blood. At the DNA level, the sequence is TGTGCCAGCAGCTTTTCGGGTTCTGGCACAGATACGCAGTATTTT. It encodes CASSFSGSGTDTQYF.